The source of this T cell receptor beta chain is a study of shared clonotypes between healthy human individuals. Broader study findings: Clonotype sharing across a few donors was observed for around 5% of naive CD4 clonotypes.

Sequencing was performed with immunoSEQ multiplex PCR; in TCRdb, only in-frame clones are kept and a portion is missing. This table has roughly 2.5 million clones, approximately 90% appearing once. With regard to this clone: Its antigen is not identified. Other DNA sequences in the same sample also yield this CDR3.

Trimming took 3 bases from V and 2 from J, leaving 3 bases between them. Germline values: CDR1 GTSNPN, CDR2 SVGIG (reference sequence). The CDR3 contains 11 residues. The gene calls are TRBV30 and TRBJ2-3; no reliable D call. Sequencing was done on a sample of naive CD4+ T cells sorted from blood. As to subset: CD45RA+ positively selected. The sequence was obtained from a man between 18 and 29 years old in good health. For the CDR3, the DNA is TGTGCCTGGAGCTCCACAGATACGCAGTATTTT. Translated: CAWSSTDTQYF.